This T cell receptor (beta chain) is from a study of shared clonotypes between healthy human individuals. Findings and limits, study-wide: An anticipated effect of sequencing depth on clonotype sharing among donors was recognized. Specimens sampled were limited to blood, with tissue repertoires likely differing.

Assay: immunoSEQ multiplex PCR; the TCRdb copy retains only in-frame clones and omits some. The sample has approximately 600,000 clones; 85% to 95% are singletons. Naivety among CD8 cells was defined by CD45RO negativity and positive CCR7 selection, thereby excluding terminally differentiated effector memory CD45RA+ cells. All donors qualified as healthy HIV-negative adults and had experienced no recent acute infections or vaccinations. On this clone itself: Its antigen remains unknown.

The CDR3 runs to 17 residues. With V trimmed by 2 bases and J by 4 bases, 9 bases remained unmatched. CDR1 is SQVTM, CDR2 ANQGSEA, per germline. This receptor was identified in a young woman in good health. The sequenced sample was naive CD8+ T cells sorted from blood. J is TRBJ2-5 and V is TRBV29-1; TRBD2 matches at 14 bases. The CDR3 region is CSVEFYGTSGRGETQYF. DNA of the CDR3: TGCAGCGTTGAATTTTATGGGACTAGCGGGAGAGGAGAGACCCAGTACTTC.